Included here is one T cell receptor beta chain sequence, with context. Regions amplified from RNA transcripts were the TCR beta CDR3 regions. HTBI primers were the set used in a first-round RT-PCR of the TCR CDR3. TCRdb used MiXCR to reprocess the multiplex PCR reads, holding one entry per CDR3 protein. The repertoire holds approximately 620,000 distinct CDR3 sequences, with approximately 15% as singletons. The data were obtained in a study of T cells in Graves' hyperthyroidism and ophthalmopathy. Germline CDR1 reads MDHEN; CDR2 reads SYDVKM. The V gene lost 7 bases and the J gene lost 0 bases, with 15 bases spanning the gap. The CDR3 length is 15 residues.

Material for sequencing was blood. The receptor was derived from a woman aged 30 to 39 with Graves' hyperthyroidism that later progressed to Graves' ophthalmopathy. The chain couples TRBV28 to TRBJ1-1, with D possibly being TRBD1 (5 bases). The DNA for the CDR3 is TGTGCCAGCACTCTCGGGACCGCTATGAACACTGAAGCTTTCTTT. It specifies CASTLGTAMNTEAFF.